This paragraph covers one T cell receptor beta chain sequence. The assay was immunoSEQ multiplex PCR, and TCRdb's table has in-frame clones only and misses some. There are under 140,000 clones in the sample; around 90% occur only once, and 1% to 1.5% lies in the top ten. This record comes from a study of siplizumab effects on memory and regulatory T cells. Trimming took 0 bases from V and 3 from J; bases not matched to a gene: 3. This CDR3 has 17 residues. The germline V gene encodes CDR1 KGHSH and CDR2 LQKENI. The sequenced material came from CD4+ T cells sorted from blood. This receptor was obtained from a human donor in good health. The chain links TRBV18 to TRBJ1-3, with 12 bases identical to TRBD1. CDR3 sequence (DNA): TGTGCCAGCTCACCACCGGGACAGGGGGCTTATGGAAACACCATATATTTT. Translating it yields CASSPPGQGAYGNTIYF.